This record looks at one TCR beta chain sequence and its context. Its cognate antigen is unknown. Clones were read by immunoSEQ multiplex PCR, and TCRdb kept only the in-frame ones, dropping some. The repertoire has fewer than 20,000 clones, 75% to 85% of them found once; the top ten carry roughly 32%. The data originate from a study of OX40 agonist ivuxolimab in advanced cancers. For the study at large: Eligibility rules accepted prior anti-PD-1, anti-PD-L1 or anti-CTLA-4 therapy, and around 38% had some.

The V end lost 1 base, the J end lost 1 base, and 12 bases lay between the germline ends. The CDR3 totals 16 residues. Germline CDR1 and CDR2: SGDLS and YYNGEE. Study observations and caveats: CD4+ and CD8+ blood T cells expanded clonally by week 6 at 0.1 to 3.0 mg/kg.

The sample here was CD4+ or CD8+ T cells sorted from blood, taken in a trial of the OX40 agonist ivuxolimab. The clonotype originates from an adult with an advanced solid tumor such as melanoma, head and neck, liver or kidney cancer. The chain combines TRBV9 with TRBJ2-1; D remains ambiguous. CDR3 nucleotide sequence: TGTGCCAGCAGCGTATTTAGGGCTCAGTCCTACAATGAGCAGTTCTTC. Residues: CASSVFRAQSYNEQFF.